This TCR beta chain originates from a study of a mutant IDH1 vaccine in newly diagnosed glioma. Study-wide context: The first vaccination came 4-6 weeks after radiotherapy alone, or with temozolomide cycles. Of the patients given treatment, approximately 60% were male and 37.5% were female, and a mean age of around 41 years was recorded. Receipt of radiotherapy, temozolomide, or both preceded the study, and most received both.

The time point here: week 5, during vaccination. Vaccinated patients received 300 ug of mutant IDH1 20-mer peptide per dose, with topical imiquimod. Generated by immunoSEQ multiplex PCR, the TCRdb table keeps only in-frame clones and is missing some. The data hold 53,000 or so clones, with more than 70% observed a single time. Of note for this clone: Its target is not known.

Notes on the study in general: There seemed to be no relation between pseudoprogression and changes in top peripheral T cell clonotypes.

CDR3 length: 14 amino acids. Germline values: CDR1 SEHNR, CDR2 FQNEAQ (reference sequence). V was trimmed by 6 bases and J by 0 bases, leaving 11 bases between them. Sequenced here: PBMCs, sampled from a glioma patient whose treatment included an IDH1 peptide vaccine. V usage is TRBV7-9 and J usage is TRBJ1-1; weak D call: TRBD1 (6 bases). The sequence came from a man in his forties or fifties with glioma. CDR3 protein: CASSKTGMNTEAFF. The CDR3 DNA reads TGTGCCAGCAGTAAGACAGGTATGAACACTGAAGCTTTCTTT.